These 29 T cell receptor beta chains share one sample of origin, sequenced in a study of blood T cell repertoires in COVID-19. Sequencing used immunoSEQ multiplex PCR; TCRdb keeps in-frame clones, though not all of them. The sample shows under 300,000 clones, approximately 85% of them seen only once. Input material: PBMCs or T cells enriched from blood (not recorded which). All receptors come from a woman younger than 45 who had recovered from COVID-19.

The J gene is TRBJ1-2, the V gene TRBV10-3; 9 nucleotides align to TRBD1. V trimming: 7 bases; J trimming: 5 bases; junction bases outside the gene matches: 5. The CDR3 is 13 residues long. Germline lookup yields CDR1 ENHRY and CDR2 SYGVKD. This CDR3 reads CAITGQGTYGYTF. The CDR3 region has the DNA TGTGCCATCACCGGACAGGGGACTTATGGCTACACCTTC.

This chain uses TRBV7-9 with TRBJ2-1; TRBD2 agrees at 8 bases. The germline V gene encodes CDR1 SEHNR and CDR2 FQNEAQ (reference sequence). This CDR3 is built from 17 residues. V trimming: 8 bases; J trimming: 4 bases; junction bases outside the gene matches: 16. The CDR3 region has the DNA TGTGCCAGCCTCCCGCCCCTACTAGCGGACCCTTACAATGAGCAGTTCTTC. Translating gives CASLPPLLADPYNEQFF.

The genes are TRBV14 and TRBJ2-1; D call uncertain. This CDR3 has 13 amino acids. Germline V gives CDR1 SGHDN, CDR2 FVKESK. The V end lost 3 bases, the J end lost 4 bases, and 7 bases lay between the germline ends. The CDR3 reads CASSQNRYNEQFF. The CDR3 coding sequence is TGTGCCAGCAGCCAGAACAGATACAATGAGCAGTTCTTC.

The chain couples TRBV30 to TRBJ2-7; 9 bases match TRBD1. After removal of 5 bases from V and 3 bases from J, the junction contained 23 bases not matched to a gene. The CDR3 covers 19 residues. CDR1 and CDR2 (germline): GTSNPN, SVGIG (reference sequence). This CDR3 reads CAWFPPSGQGPGRYYEQYF. The CDR3 nucleotides are TGTGCCTGGTTCCCCCCCTCGGGACAGGGCCCGGGGCGCTACTACGAGCAGTACTTC.

This chain links TRBV6-4 with TRBJ1-2; D perhaps matches TRBD1 (6 bases). Trimming took off 8 bases at V and 5 bases at J, with 18 bases between the two ends. Germline lookup yields CDR1 MRHNA and CDR2 SNTAGT. This CDR3 contains 14 residues. The CDR3 here is CASVTGTSLYGYTF. In DNA form, the CDR3 reads TGTGCCAGCGTAACCGGGACAAGCCTATATGGCTACACCTTC.

The rearrangement uses TRBV5-5 and TRBJ1-5; D not certain. V was pared by 0 bases and J by 5 bases, with 12 bases between. Germline CDR1 reads SGHKS; CDR2 reads YYEKEE (reference sequence). The CDR3 is made up of 15 amino acids. As DNA, the CDR3 is TGTGCCAGCAGCTTGGGAGGGCTTGGGGATCAGCCCCAGCATTTT. This gives the protein CASSLGGLGDQPQHF.

CDR3 sequence: CATQDRGVRLPQHF. The CDR3 coding sequence is TGTGCCACCCAGGACAGGGGGGTTCGTTTGCCCCAGCATTTT. The chain links TRBV6-5 to TRBJ1-5; 10 positions match TRBD1. CDR1 is MNHEY and CDR2 is SVGAGI in the germline V gene. The J segment lost 9 bases and the V segment lost 10 bases, leaving 12 bases of the junction unmatched. The CDR3 sequence is 14 residues long.

The V gene is TRBV28, the J gene TRBJ1-6; 9 positions agree with TRBD1. Germline loops: CDR1 MDHEN, CDR2 SYDVKM. V dropped 6 bases and J dropped 8; count of bases not matched to a gene: 8. The CDR3 is 15 amino acids. DNA for the CDR3: TGTGCCAGCAGCTCCGGGACAGGGAGAGATTCACCCCTCCACTTT. Translation gives CASSSGTGRDSPLHF.

This chain uses TRBV4-3 with TRBJ1-5; 8 positions agree with TRBD1. J was trimmed by 2 bases and V by 4 bases; bases with no gene match: 1. The CDR3 totals 14 residues. CDR1 and CDR2 from the germline V gene are LGHNA and YSLEER. The CDR3 reads CASSLGQGNQPQHF. The DNA of the CDR3 is TGCGCCAGCAGCCTGGGACAGGGCAATCAGCCCCAGCATTTT.

The genes are TRBV27 and TRBJ2-5; D is unclear. The CDR3 runs 13 residues. The germline V gene encodes CDR1 MNHEY and CDR2 SMNVEV (reference sequence). Trimming removed 5 bases at V and 5 bases at J, with 12 bases between. CDR3 bases: TGTGCCAGCAGTCTTCGTTTTTCTGAGACCCAGTACTTC. Its translation is CASSLRFSETQYF.

This chain uses TRBV6-5 with TRBJ1-6; 7 positions match TRBD1. This CDR3 has 11 residues. CDR1 and CDR2 from the germline V gene are MNHEY and SVGAGI. The V segment lost 7 bases and the J segment 9 bases; nucleotides outside the gene matches: 0. The CDR3 protein is CASNRGSPLHF. The CDR3 DNA reads as TGTGCCAGCAACAGGGGTTCACCCCTCCACTTT.

The chain has TRBV5-1 and TRBJ1-2, with 8 nucleotides matching TRBD1. The germline CDR1 and CDR2 sequences are SGHRS and YFSETQ. The length of the CDR3 is 14 residues. V trimming: 3 bases; J trimming: 4 bases; junction bases outside the gene matches: 5. CDR3 sequence: CASSSQGAGYGYTF. CDR3 nucleotide sequence: TGCGCCAGCAGCTCCCAGGGGGCAGGCTATGGCTACACCTTC.

This clone has only a few counts. This chain uses TRBV7-9 with TRBJ2-2, with no clear D. This CDR3 spans 13 amino acids. CDR1 and CDR2 (germline): SEHNR, FQNEAQ (reference sequence). The V and J ends lost 5 bases and 6 bases respectively, with 10 bases between them. The CDR3 region is CASSTAYAGELFF. The CDR3 nucleotides read TGTGCCAGCAGCACCGCGTATGCCGGGGAGCTGTTTTTT.

The DNA for the CDR3 is TGTGCCAGCAGTTACTCTACGGGACTCCCAGAAGCTTTCTTT. Protein: CASSYSTGLPEAFF. The chain employs TRBV6-5 and TRBJ1-1, with TRBD1 as a possible D gene (5 bases). Germline CDR1 reads MNHEY; CDR2 reads SVGAGI. Trimming removed 0 bases from V and 8 bases from J, with 13 bases in between. The CDR3 spans 14 residues.

In this sample, this clone turned up once. V gene TRBV5-1 combines with J gene TRBJ2-3, with 9 nucleotides matching TRBD2. In germline, CDR1 is SGHRS, CDR2 YFSETQ. The CDR3 totals 16 residues. With V trimmed by 1 base and J by 1 base, 4 bases remained unmatched. The CDR3 nucleotides are TGCGCCAGCAGCTTGTCTCCTAGCGGGGGCACAGATACGCAGTATTTT. This sequence encodes CASSLSPSGGTDTQYF.

V is TRBV2 and J is TRBJ2-2, with 10 bases lining up with TRBD2. CDR3 length equals 16 residues. J lost 1 base, V lost 6 bases, and 5 bases had no gene match. Germline CDR1 is SNHLY and CDR2 is FYNNEI. Here the CDR3 reads CASRGPSGRNTGELFF. Here the CDR3 DNA reads TGTGCCAGCAGGGGTCCTAGCGGGAGGAACACCGGGGAGCTGTTTTTT.

The V and J genes are TRBV28 and TRBJ1-5; D perhaps matches TRBD1 (5 bases). V was shortened by 1 base and J by 7 bases, with 11 bases between the two germline ends. Germline V gene sequence: CDR1 MDHEN, CDR2 SYDVKM. The CDR3 runs to 14 residues. The CDR3 sequence is CASSLFAGGQPQHF. In DNA, the CDR3 is TGTGCCAGCAGTTTATTCGCGGGGGGGCAGCCCCAGCATTTT.

The chain links TRBV7-8 to TRBJ1-3; D not certain. CDR3 length: 14 amino acids. Germline V gives CDR1 SGHVS, CDR2 FQNEAQ. V was pared by 1 base and J by 4 bases, with 8 bases between. The CDR3 sequence is CASSLGAPGNTIYF. The CDR3 DNA reads as TGTGCCAGCAGCTTAGGGGCGCCCGGAAACACCATATATTTT.

The DNA for the CDR3 is TGCGCCAGCAGCTTCGAGGGGGGGCTTAGGGAGACCCAGTACTTC. Translated: CASSFEGGLRETQYF. The gene calls are TRBV5-1 and TRBJ2-5; D perhaps matches TRBD2 (7 bases). In germline, CDR1 is SGHRS, CDR2 YFSETQ. V lost 2 bases and J 5 bases, leaving 16 bases between the germline ends. The CDR3 extends over 15 amino acids.

Here the CDR3 DNA reads TGTGCCAGCAGCTTGAAACCGGGACAGACTGAAGCTTTCTTT. Its translation: CASSLKPGQTEAFF. This chain links TRBV5-4 with TRBJ1-1, with TRBD1 identical over 7 bases. The germline CDR1 and CDR2 sequences are SGHNT and YYREEE (reference sequence). V lost 1 base and J lost 5; bases outside the gene matches: 5. CDR3 length: 14 amino acids.

The chain couples TRBV13 to TRBJ2-3; 11 nucleotides line up with TRBD2. The germline CDR1 and CDR2 sequences are PRHDT and FYEKMQ (reference sequence). The CDR3 is 16 residues long. J lost 2 bases, V lost 1 base, and 2 bases had no gene match. CDR3 in DNA: TGTGCCAGCAGCTTAGAACTAGCGGGGGTCACAGATACGCAGTATTTT. Translated, it gives CASSLELAGVTDTQYF.

The chain has TRBV24-1 and TRBJ2-3, with 8 bases aligning to TRBD1. The CDR3 is 17 amino acids. Germline V gives CDR1 KGHDR, CDR2 SFDVKD. The junction had 10 bases not matched to a gene; V was cut back by 4 bases and J by 2 bases. The CDR3 loop is CATSDLRTGIATDTQYF. CDR3 sequence (DNA): TGTGCCACCAGTGACCTGCGGACAGGGATTGCCACAGATACGCAGTATTTT.

This CDR3 is CASSLGPFGFGNTIYF. CDR3 bases: TGTGCCAGCAGTTTGGGGCCTTTCGGGTTTGGAAACACCATATATTTT. V is TRBV27 and J is TRBJ1-3, with D possibly TRBD1 on 5 matching bases. The CDR3 is 16 residues long. CDR1 and CDR2 (germline): MNHEY, SMNVEV (reference sequence). Trimming shortened V by 3 bases and J by 3 bases, and 15 bases separated the two germline ends.

The chain carries TRBV27 and TRBJ2-5; D gene uncertain. V was shortened by 4 bases and J by 1 base, with 10 bases between the two germline ends. This CDR3 has 14 amino acids. Germline-derived CDR1 and CDR2 are MNHEY and SMNVEV (reference sequence). CDR3 region: CASSSATSQETQYF. In DNA form, the CDR3 reads TGTGCCAGCAGTTCCGCTACGAGCCAAGAGACCCAGTACTTC.

The table lists this clone with a few counts. DNA of the CDR3: TGTGCCAGCAGCTTTCGAAGGACAGACTATGGCTACACCTTC. Translating it yields CASSFRRTDYGYTF. J is TRBJ1-2 and V is TRBV13; weak D call: TRBD1 (6 bases). Trimming removed 3 bases at V and 3 bases at J, with 11 bases between. Germline V CDR1 and CDR2: PRHDT, FYEKMQ (reference sequence). The CDR3 has 14 residues.

This chain connects TRBV28 to TRBJ1-1; D is undetermined. CDR1 and CDR2 from the germline V gene are MDHEN and SYDVKM. V gave up 3 bases and J gave up 1 base, with 9 bases separating them. This CDR3 spans 14 amino acids. The CDR3 nucleotides read TGTGCCAGCAGTTTCGTGGCGGGGAACACTGAAGCTTTCTTT. Translation gives CASSFVAGNTEAFF.

The chain recombines TRBV3-1 (or the pseudogene TRBV3-2) with TRBJ1-4; D uncertain. V lost 0 bases, J lost 0 bases, and 5 bases lay in between. The germline CDR1 and CDR2 sequences are LGHDT and YNNKEL (reference sequence). This CDR3 region has 15 residues. The CDR3 loop reads CASSQEATTNEKLFF. DNA for the CDR3: TGTGCCAGCAGCCAAGAGGCAACAACTAATGAAAAACTGTTTTTT.

This chain connects TRBV11-3 to TRBJ2-3; 7 positions match TRBD2. The J segment lost 4 bases and the V segment lost 4 bases, leaving 5 bases of the junction unmatched. The V gene's germline CDR1 is SGHNT and CDR2 YENEEA. The CDR3 is made up of 14 amino acids. The CDR3 nucleotides are TGTGCCAGCAGCTCTGGGAGGGATTCAGATACGCAGTATTTT. It yields the protein CASSSGRDSDTQYF.

This rearrangement joins TRBV18 to TRBJ1-5; 12 bases map to TRBD1. V was pared by 7 bases and J by 7 bases, with 17 bases of the junction left unmatched. The CDR3 is 18 amino acids. Germline V gives CDR1 KGHSH, CDR2 LQKENI. CDR3 sequence: CASFFSAGTGGMRQPQHF. CDR3 coding DNA: TGTGCCAGCTTCTTCTCTGCCGGGACAGGGGGCATGCGGCAGCCCCAGCATTTT.